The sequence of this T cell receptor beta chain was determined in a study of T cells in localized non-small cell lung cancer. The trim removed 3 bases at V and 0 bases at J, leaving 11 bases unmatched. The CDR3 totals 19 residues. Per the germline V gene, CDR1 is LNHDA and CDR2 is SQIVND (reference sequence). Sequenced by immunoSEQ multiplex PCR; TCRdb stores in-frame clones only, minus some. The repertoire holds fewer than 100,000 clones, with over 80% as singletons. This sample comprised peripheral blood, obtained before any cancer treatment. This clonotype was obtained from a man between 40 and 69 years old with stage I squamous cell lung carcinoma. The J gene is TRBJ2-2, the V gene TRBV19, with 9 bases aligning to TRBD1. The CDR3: CASSIRDRADGSNTGELFF. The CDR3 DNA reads TGTGCCAGTAGTATCCGGGACAGGGCCGACGGTTCGAACACCGGGGAGCTGTTTTTT.